A selection of T cell receptor beta chains follows, all from one sample in a study of blood T cell repertoires in COVID-19. Profiling relied on immunoSEQ multiplex PCR, and the TCRdb table lists in-frame clones only, not all of them. Of approximately 180,000 clones in the sample, around 83% are singletons; the top ten hold over 12%. What was sequenced was PBMCs or T cells enriched from blood (not recorded which). These receptors all stem from a man aged 45-60 years who had recovered from COVID-19. The CDR3 runs from the conserved cysteine through the conserved F or W. Fields, in order: V gene, D gene, clone size, J gene, CDR3 protein, CDR3 DNA. The D gene is left open where the match is weak. Size is stated for part of the rows, as once, few or many counts, or as a class when the clone is expanded.

V gene: TRBV4-1
D gene: TRBD2
clone size: NA
J gene: TRBJ2-1
CDR3 protein: CASSQEPSGNEQFF
CDR3 DNA: TGCGCCAGCAGCCAAGAACCTAGCGGGAATGAGCAGTTCTTC

V gene: TRBV6-5
D gene: TRBD1
clone size: NA
J gene: TRBJ2-7
CDR3 protein: CASTDGQGISYEQYF
CDR3 DNA: TGTGCCAGCACCGACGGACAGGGAATTTCCTACGAGCAGTACTTC

V gene: TRBV24-1
D gene: NA
clone size: few
J gene: TRBJ1-4
CDR3 protein: CATSLGSAKGEKLFF
CDR3 DNA: TGTGCCACCAGCCTCGGGAGTGCAAAGGGAGAAAAACTGTTTTTT

V gene: TRBV5-1
D gene: NA
clone size: NA
J gene: TRBJ1-2
CDR3 protein: CASSLGAGALNYGYTF
CDR3 DNA: TGCGCCAGCAGCTTGGGGGCAGGGGCGCTTAACTATGGCTACACCTTC

V gene: TRBV30
D gene: NA
clone size: NA
J gene: TRBJ2-5
CDR3 protein: CAWSVPGGAQYF
CDR3 DNA: TGTGCCTGGAGTGTGCCGGGCGGGGCCCAGTACTTC

V gene: TRBV10-2
D gene: NA
clone size: NA
J gene: TRBJ2-1
CDR3 protein: CATGTYNEQFF
CDR3 DNA: TGCGCCACGGGGACCTACAATGAGCAGTTCTTC

V gene: TRBV7-6
D gene: TRBD1
clone size: NA
J gene: TRBJ1-5
CDR3 protein: CASSLAGQSNQPQHF
CDR3 DNA: TGTGCCAGCAGCTTAGCGGGACAGAGCAATCAGCCCCAGCATTTT

V gene: TRBV7-2
D gene: TRBD1
clone size: NA
J gene: TRBJ2-7
CDR3 protein: CASSPHPRTGNSYEQYF
CDR3 DNA: TGTGCCAGCAGCCCCCACCCAAGGACAGGTAACTCCTACGAGCAGTACTTC

V gene: TRBV29-1
D gene: NA
clone size: NA
J gene: TRBJ2-1
CDR3 protein: CSVEGHYNEQFF
CDR3 DNA: TGCAGCGTTGAAGGGCACTACAATGAGCAGTTCTTC

V gene: TRBV5-1
D gene: NA
clone size: NA
J gene: TRBJ1-2
CDR3 protein: CASSFSVNYGYTF
CDR3 DNA: TGCGCCAGCAGCTTTTCAGTTAACTATGGCTACACCTTC